This is a list of T cell receptor beta chains from one sample in a study of blood T cells in healthy people across ages. TCRdb used MiXCR to reprocess the 5' RACE reads, holding one entry per CDR3 protein. The data contain 550,000 to 750,000 distinct CDR3 sequences, 20% to 25% of them singletons. The sequenced material came from blood. These receptors all stem from a man in his 70s in good health. Both conserved end residues are part of each CDR3. The D gene is left open where the match is weak. Clone size, where shown, is once, few, many, or a class for clones that have expanded.

d_gene: .; j_gene: TRBJ1-5; v_gene: TRBV19; abundance: few; CDR3nt: TGTGCCAGTAGTATAAGCCTAGGGACCCATCAGCCCCAGCATTTT; CDR3aa: CASSISLGTHQPQHF
d_gene: .; j_gene: TRBJ2-7; v_gene: TRBV20-1; abundance: few; CDR3nt: TGCAGTGCTACCGGGACAATCGGTGTATACGAGCAGTACTTC; CDR3aa: CSATGTIGVYEQYF
d_gene: TRBD1; j_gene: TRBJ2-7; v_gene: TRBV7-9; abundance: few; CDR3nt: TGTGCCAGCAGCTTAACCGCCGGACAGGCCTACGAGCAGTACTTC; CDR3aa: CASSLTAGQAYEQYF
d_gene: TRBD1; j_gene: TRBJ1-1; v_gene: TRBV18; abundance: .; CDR3nt: TGTGCCAGCTCACCAAGGGACAGGGCCACTGAAGCTTTCTTT; CDR3aa: CASSPRDRATEAFF
d_gene: .; j_gene: TRBJ2-5; v_gene: TRBV7-9; abundance: .; CDR3nt: TGTGCCAGCAGCCCAACCAAGGGTCAAGAGACCCAGTACTTC; CDR3aa: CASSPTKGQETQYF
d_gene: .; j_gene: TRBJ1-1; v_gene: TRBV7-2; abundance: .; CDR3nt: TGTGCCAGCAGCTTACGGCAGGGTGAAGCTTTCTTT; CDR3aa: CASSLRQGEAFF
d_gene: TRBD2; j_gene: TRBJ2-1; v_gene: TRBV24-1; abundance: .; CDR3nt: TGTGCCACCAGTGATCACCGTCTAGCGGATAGCAATCAGCAGTTCTTC; CDR3aa: CATSDHRLADSNQQFF
d_gene: TRBD1; j_gene: TRBJ2-1; v_gene: TRBV11-2; abundance: few; CDR3nt: TGTGCCAGCAGCTTAAACAGGGGGCACTACAATGAGCAGTTCTTC; CDR3aa: CASSLNRGHYNEQFF
d_gene: TRBD1; j_gene: TRBJ2-7; v_gene: TRBV28; abundance: once; CDR3nt: TGTGCCAGCAGTCTGGGACAGGATCCCTACGAGCAGTACTTC; CDR3aa: CASSLGQDPYEQYF
d_gene: .; j_gene: TRBJ2-3; v_gene: TRBV5-1; abundance: .; CDR3nt: TGCGCCAGCAGCCACAAATCAGATACGCAGTATTTT; CDR3aa: CASSHKSDTQYF
d_gene: .; j_gene: TRBJ2-7; v_gene: TRBV21-1; abundance: few; CDR3nt: TGTGCCAGCAGCAAAGTCGACAGGGGGCTGAGCTACGAGCAGTACTTC; CDR3aa: CASSKVDRGLSYEQYF
d_gene: TRBD2; j_gene: TRBJ2-7; v_gene: TRBV7-6; abundance: .; CDR3nt: TGTGCCAGCAGCTCTCAGCGGGGTTGGCCCTACGAGCAGTACTTC; CDR3aa: CASSSQRGWPYEQYF
d_gene: .; j_gene: TRBJ2-7; v_gene: TRBV27; abundance: few; CDR3nt: TGTGCCAGCAGTCCCCAGCGCCTTACGAGCTCCTACGAGCAGTACTTC; CDR3aa: CASSPQRLTSSYEQYF
d_gene: .; j_gene: TRBJ1-1; v_gene: TRBV20-1; abundance: .; CDR3nt: TGCAGTGCTAGAGACTCGACAGGAAGTCGCACTGAAGCTTTCTTT; CDR3aa: CSARDSTGSRTEAFF
d_gene: .; j_gene: TRBJ1-3; v_gene: TRBV7-2; abundance: .; CDR3nt: TGTGCCAGCAGCCCCCGGGGCGCCATATATTTT; CDR3aa: CASSPRGAIYF
d_gene: .; j_gene: TRBJ1-6; v_gene: TRBV30; abundance: .; CDR3nt: TGTGCCTGGGCAGTGGGGGAATCACCCCTCCACTTT; CDR3aa: CAWAVGESPLHF
d_gene: .; j_gene: TRBJ1-1; v_gene: TRBV3-1; abundance: few; CDR3nt: TGTGCCAGCAGCCAAGCCCGGACGAGGGGCGACACTGAAGCTTTCTTT; CDR3aa: CASSQARTRGDTEAFF
d_gene: TRBD1; j_gene: TRBJ2-1; v_gene: TRBV3-1; abundance: .; CDR3nt: TGTGCCAGCAGCCTCGGTAAGGACAGGGGGCAGTTCTTC; CDR3aa: CASSLGKDRGQFF
d_gene: .; j_gene: TRBJ1-5; v_gene: TRBV7-8; abundance: .; CDR3nt: TGTGCCAGCAGAGCCCGACAGGTCAATCAGCCCCAACATTTT; CDR3aa: CASRARQVNQPQHF
d_gene: .; j_gene: TRBJ1-4; v_gene: TRBV6-1; abundance: many; CDR3nt: TGTGCCAGCAGGAGCCGAGAGATTAATGAAAAACTGTTTTTT; CDR3aa: CASRSREINEKLFF
d_gene: .; j_gene: TRBJ1-1; v_gene: TRBV9; abundance: .; CDR3nt: TGTGCCAGCAGCGTAGGAATAGGGAGAGGAGCTTTCTTT; CDR3aa: CASSVGIGRGAFF
d_gene: .; j_gene: TRBJ2-7; v_gene: TRBV20-1; abundance: .; CDR3nt: TGCAGTGCTAGAATCAGGGGAGGAGTAAGCGAGCAGTACTTC; CDR3aa: CSARIRGGVSEQYF
d_gene: .; j_gene: TRBJ2-1; v_gene: TRBV5-1; abundance: .; CDR3nt: TGCGCCAGCGCCTGGTTTCACAGGGAAGGGAATGAGCAGTTCTTC; CDR3aa: CASAWFHREGNEQFF
d_gene: .; j_gene: TRBJ1-2; v_gene: TRBV6-5; abundance: .; CDR3nt: TGTGCCAGCAGTTACCAGAGAGCGGATGGCTACACCTTC; CDR3aa: CASSYQRADGYTF
d_gene: TRBD1; j_gene: TRBJ1-2; v_gene: TRBV7-9; abundance: .; CDR3nt: TGTGCCAGCAGCTTAGATGAGGACAGGAGGAACTATGGCTACACCTTC; CDR3aa: CASSLDEDRRNYGYTF
d_gene: .; j_gene: TRBJ1-3; v_gene: TRBV6-5; abundance: few; CDR3nt: TGTGCCAGCGGGGGATCTCTGGAAGGGGCCATATATTTT; CDR3aa: CASGGSLEGAIYF
d_gene: .; j_gene: TRBJ2-1; v_gene: TRBV3-1; abundance: .; CDR3nt: TGTGCCAGCAGCCAAGATGGTGCGCGGGCAGACTTGTTCTTC; CDR3aa: CASSQDGARADLFF
d_gene: .; j_gene: TRBJ2-1; v_gene: TRBV5-1; abundance: few; CDR3nt: TGCGCCAGCAGCCCCACCCTAGCGAGAGGAGAGCAGTTCTTC; CDR3aa: CASSPTLARGEQFF
d_gene: .; j_gene: TRBJ2-3; v_gene: TRBV28; abundance: many; CDR3nt: TGTGCCAGCCTGTTGGCTGGCACAGATACGCAGTATTTT; CDR3aa: CASLLAGTDTQYF
d_gene: .; j_gene: TRBJ1-4; v_gene: TRBV7-2; abundance: few; CDR3nt: TGTGCCAGCAGCTTAATGAAGGGAGAAAAACTGTTTTTT; CDR3aa: CASSLMKGEKLFF
d_gene: .; j_gene: TRBJ2-4; v_gene: TRBV25-1; abundance: .; CDR3nt: TGTGCCAGCAGTCCCTACGGTGGGCTAGCCAACATTCAGTATTTC; CDR3aa: CASSPYGGLANIQYF
d_gene: TRBD1; j_gene: TRBJ1-2; v_gene: TRBV12-3/TRBV12-4; abundance: many; CDR3nt: TGTGCCAGCAGTTTCTTCGGTGACAGGGGTTATGGCTACACCTTC; CDR3aa: CASSFFGDRGYGYTF
d_gene: .; j_gene: TRBJ1-2; v_gene: TRBV28; abundance: few; CDR3nt: TGTGCCAGCAGTTTAAGGTCCGGGGCGTATGGCTACACCTTC; CDR3aa: CASSLRSGAYGYTF
d_gene: .; j_gene: TRBJ2-2; v_gene: TRBV9; abundance: few; CDR3nt: TGTGCCAGCAGCCCTAGTGGCCTTAGCACCGGGGAGCTGTTTTTT; CDR3aa: CASSPSGLSTGELFF
d_gene: .; j_gene: TRBJ2-7; v_gene: TRBV12-3/TRBV12-4; abundance: .; CDR3nt: TGTGCCAGCAGTTCTACGGGTGGACCCTACGAGCAGTACTTC; CDR3aa: CASSSTGGPYEQYF
d_gene: .; j_gene: TRBJ2-2; v_gene: TRBV29-1; abundance: many; CDR3nt: TGCAGCGGCGGATCGAACACCGGGGAGCTGTTTTTT; CDR3aa: CSGGSNTGELFF
d_gene: .; j_gene: TRBJ1-1; v_gene: TRBV20-1; abundance: .; CDR3nt: TGCAGTGCTAGAGTGGCAGGGGATATGAACACTGAAGCTTTCTTT; CDR3aa: CSARVAGDMNTEAFF
d_gene: TRBD2; j_gene: TRBJ2-1; v_gene: TRBV7-2; abundance: .; CDR3nt: TGTGCCAGCAGCTTACTGCGGGAGCTAAGGATCGGCTACAATGAGCAGTTCTTC; CDR3aa: CASSLLRELRIGYNEQFF
d_gene: TRBD2; j_gene: TRBJ2-2; v_gene: TRBV6-6; abundance: few; CDR3nt: TGTGCCAGCGCTACGACTAGCGGGAACACCGGGGAGCTGTTTTTT; CDR3aa: CASATTSGNTGELFF
d_gene: .; j_gene: TRBJ2-7; v_gene: TRBV6-1; abundance: few; CDR3nt: TGTGCCAGCAGTGAATTCGGGGCCACCTACGAGCAGTACTTC; CDR3aa: CASSEFGATYEQYF
d_gene: TRBD2; j_gene: TRBJ2-1; v_gene: TRBV6-5; abundance: .; CDR3nt: TGTGCCGCGAAAGGGGAGGGTCCCCAGTTCTTC; CDR3aa: CAAKGEGPQFF
d_gene: TRBD2; j_gene: TRBJ2-3; v_gene: TRBV10-3; abundance: few; CDR3nt: TGTGCCATCAGTCCGGGACTAGCGGGAGTACGTAGCACAGATACGCAGTATTTT; CDR3aa: CAISPGLAGVRSTDTQYF